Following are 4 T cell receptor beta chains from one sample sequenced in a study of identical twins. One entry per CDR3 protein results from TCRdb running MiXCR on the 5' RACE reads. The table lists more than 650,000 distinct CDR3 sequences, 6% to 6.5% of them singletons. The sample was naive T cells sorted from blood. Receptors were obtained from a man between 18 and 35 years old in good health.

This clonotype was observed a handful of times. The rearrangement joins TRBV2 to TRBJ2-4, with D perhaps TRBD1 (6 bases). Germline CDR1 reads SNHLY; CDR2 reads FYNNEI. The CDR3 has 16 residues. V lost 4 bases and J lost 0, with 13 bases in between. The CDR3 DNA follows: TGTGCCAGCAGTGTACAGGGCCCCCTAGCCAAAAACATTCAGTACTTC. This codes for CASSVQGPLAKNIQYF.

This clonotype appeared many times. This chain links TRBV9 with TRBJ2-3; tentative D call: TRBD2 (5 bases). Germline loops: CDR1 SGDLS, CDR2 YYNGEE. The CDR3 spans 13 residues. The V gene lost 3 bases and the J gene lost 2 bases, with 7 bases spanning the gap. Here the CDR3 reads CASSASITDTQYF. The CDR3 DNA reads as TGTGCCAGCAGCGCTAGCATCACAGATACGCAGTATTTT.

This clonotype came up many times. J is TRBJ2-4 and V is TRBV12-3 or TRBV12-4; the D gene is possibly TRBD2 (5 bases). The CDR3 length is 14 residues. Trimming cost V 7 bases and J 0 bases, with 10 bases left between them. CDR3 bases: TGTGCCAGCACCTCAGGACTAGCCAAAAACATTCAGTACTTC. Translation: CASTSGLAKNIQYF.

CDR3 bases: TGTGCCTGGGAGAAGGGGTCGGCTTTCTTT. Translating gives CAWEKGSAFF. This chain uses TRBV30 with TRBJ1-1; D might be TRBD1 (5 bases). Per germline, CDR1 GTSNPN and CDR2 SVGIG (reference sequence). The CDR3 sequence is 10 residues long. Between the trimmed V and J ends, which lost 5 bases and 11 bases, there was a span of 12 bases.